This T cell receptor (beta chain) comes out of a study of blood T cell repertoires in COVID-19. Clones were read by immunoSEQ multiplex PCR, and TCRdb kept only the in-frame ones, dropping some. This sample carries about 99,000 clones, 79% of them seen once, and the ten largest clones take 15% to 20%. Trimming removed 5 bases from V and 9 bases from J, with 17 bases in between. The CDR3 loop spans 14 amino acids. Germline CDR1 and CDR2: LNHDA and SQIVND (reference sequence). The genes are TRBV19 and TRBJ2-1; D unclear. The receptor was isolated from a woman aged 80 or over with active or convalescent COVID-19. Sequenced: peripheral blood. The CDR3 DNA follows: TGTGCCAGTAGTCCCCGTGATGGAGTCATTGAGCAGTTCTTC. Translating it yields CASSPRDGVIEQFF.